This TCR beta chain was captured in a study of control samples from healthy donors and cancer patients. Germline trimming cut 9 bases from V and 7 bases from J; bases unmatched to any gene: 29. This CDR3 region has 19 residues. The germline V gene has CDR1 ENHRY and CDR2 SYGVKD. Clones were sequenced by immunoSEQ multiplex PCR, and TCRdb holds only the in-frame ones, with some missing. The table lists about 170,000 clones, 90% to 95% of them singletons. The clonotype was recovered from a woman in her fifties or sixties in good health. The sequencing input was blood. The V call is TRBV10-3, the J call TRBJ1-2, with TRBD1 matching 7 bases. CDR3: CAIMEANFGTAAGLRGYTF. DNA of the CDR3: TGTGCCATAATGGAGGCAAATTTCGGGACAGCCGCTGGTTTGCGTGGCTACACCTTC.